Below are 9 T cell receptor beta chains sequenced from a single sample in a study of shared clonotypes between healthy human individuals. The method was immunoSEQ multiplex PCR; TCRdb's version includes in-frame clones alone and lacks a portion of them. The sample records 400,000 to 500,000 clones, about 82% being singletons. Material: PBMCs. Receptor source: a woman in her thirties or forties in good health. Some clones in this sample may be carry-over from other donors' samples.

With respect to this clone: Other DNA sequences of this sample code for an identical CDR3. The chain carries TRBV19 and TRBJ2-7; TRBD1 aligns across 8 bases. The germline CDR1 and CDR2 sequences are LNHDA and SQIVND (reference sequence). This CDR3 is built from 14 residues. Unmatched junction bases numbered 3, after V lost 4 bases and J lost 1 base. The CDR3 nucleotides are TGTGCCAGTAGTACCCGACAGGGGTCCTACGAGCAGTACTTC. Translating it yields CASSTRQGSYEQYF.

The chain joins TRBV30 to TRBJ2-1; TRBD2 matches 8 bases. Germline lookup yields CDR1 GTSNPN and CDR2 SVGIG (reference sequence). CDR3 length: 14 amino acids. The J segment lost 2 bases and the V segment lost 4 bases, leaving 4 bases of the junction unmatched. The CDR3 DNA is TGTGCCTGGACTAGCGGGTCTACCTACAATGAGCAGTTCTTC. Translated: CAWTSGSTYNEQFF.

As concerns this clone: Given a far larger clone just one base away, this is likely a sequencing read error. The identical CDR3 is also encoded by other nucleotide sequences in the sample. The rearrangement links TRBV5-4 to TRBJ1-5, with unresolved D. This CDR3 region has 19 residues. Looked up from germline, CDR1 is SGHNT and CDR2 is YYREEE (reference sequence). In DNA form, the CDR3 reads TGCGCCAGCAGCTGCGGGCGGATCGGGCCCCTTTATAGCAATCAGCCCCAGCATTTT. Its translation is CASSCGRIGPLYSNQPQHF.

The chain joins TRBV2 to TRBJ2-7; tentatively, D is TRBD1 (6 bases). V shed 5 bases and J shed 2 bases, with 16 bases lying between them. CDR3 length: 15 amino acids. The germline CDR1 and CDR2 sequences are SNHLY and FYNNEI. CDR3 coding DNA: TGTGCCAGCAGTAGCAGACAGGAGGTAACCTACGAGCAGTACTTC. Protein: CASSSRQEVTYEQYF.

J is TRBJ2-7 and V is TRBV27, with no clear D. CDR3 length: 10 amino acids. CDR1 is MNHEY, CDR2 SMNVEV, per germline (reference sequence). The V end was cut by 8 bases, the J end by 2 bases, with 4 bases between. The chain's CDR3 is CASGPYEQYF. CDR3 in DNA: TGTGCCAGCGGCCCCTACGAGCAGTACTTC.

The chain recombines TRBV28 with TRBJ1-1; D might be TRBD1 (5 bases). Per the germline V gene, CDR1 is MDHEN and CDR2 is SYDVKM. V lost 4 bases, J lost 9 bases, and 15 bases lay in between. The CDR3 length is 13 residues. CDR3 in amino acids: CASSSDTGMQAFF. The CDR3 bases are TGTGCCAGCAGTTCGGACACCGGGATGCAAGCTTTCTTT.

J is TRBJ2-7 and V is TRBV7-2; D is ambiguous. Germline-derived CDR1 and CDR2 are SGHTA and FQGNSA. This CDR3 is built from 11 residues. The V end was cut by 1 base, the J end by 6 bases, with 4 bases between. CDR3 region: CASSLVGEQYF. The DNA for the CDR3 is TGTGCCAGCAGCTTAGTGGGCGAGCAGTACTTC.

The table lists this clone with a count of one. The gene calls are TRBV7-2 and TRBJ2-7; no clear D gene. Trimming removed 1 base at V and 4 bases at J, with 11 bases between. Per the germline V gene, CDR1 is SGHTA and CDR2 is FQGNSA. The CDR3 loop spans 14 amino acids. In DNA, the CDR3 is TGTGCCAGCAGCTTAGATCGATTATTTTACGAGCAGTACTTC. It codes for CASSLDRLFYEQYF. The variable domain in full, with the rest retrieved from reference TRBV7-2 and TRBJ2-7, is GAGVSQSPSNKVTEKGKDVELRCDPISGHTALYWYRQSLGQGLEFLIYFQGNSAPDKSGLPSDRFSAERTGGSVSTLTIQRTQQEDSAVYLCASSLDRLFYEQYFGPGTRLTVT.

J is TRBJ1-4 and V is TRBV28, with a tentative D call TRBD1 (5 bases). Germline lookup yields CDR1 MDHEN and CDR2 SYDVKM. This CDR3 comprises 15 residues. The V end was cut by 5 bases, the J end by 7 bases, with 17 bases between. CDR3 in amino acids: CASSPTGGLSEKLFF. CDR3 in DNA: TGTGCCAGCAGTCCTACGGGGGGTCTTTCTGAAAAACTGTTTTTT.